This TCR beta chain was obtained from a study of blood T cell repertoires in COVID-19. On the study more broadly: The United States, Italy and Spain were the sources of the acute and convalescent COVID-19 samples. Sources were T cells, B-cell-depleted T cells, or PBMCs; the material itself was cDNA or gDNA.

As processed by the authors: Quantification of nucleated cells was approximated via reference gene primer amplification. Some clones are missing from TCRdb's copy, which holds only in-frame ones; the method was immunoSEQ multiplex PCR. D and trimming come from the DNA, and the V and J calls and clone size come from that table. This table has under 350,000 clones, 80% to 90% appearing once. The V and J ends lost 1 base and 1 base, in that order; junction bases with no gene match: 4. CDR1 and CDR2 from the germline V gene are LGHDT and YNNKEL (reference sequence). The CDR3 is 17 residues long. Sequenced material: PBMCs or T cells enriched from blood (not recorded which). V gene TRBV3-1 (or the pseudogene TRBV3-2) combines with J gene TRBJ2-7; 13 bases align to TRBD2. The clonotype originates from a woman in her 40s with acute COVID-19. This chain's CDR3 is CASSQARLAGGSYEQYF. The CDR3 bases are TGTGCCAGCAGCCAAGCCAGACTAGCGGGAGGATCCTACGAGCAGTACTTC.